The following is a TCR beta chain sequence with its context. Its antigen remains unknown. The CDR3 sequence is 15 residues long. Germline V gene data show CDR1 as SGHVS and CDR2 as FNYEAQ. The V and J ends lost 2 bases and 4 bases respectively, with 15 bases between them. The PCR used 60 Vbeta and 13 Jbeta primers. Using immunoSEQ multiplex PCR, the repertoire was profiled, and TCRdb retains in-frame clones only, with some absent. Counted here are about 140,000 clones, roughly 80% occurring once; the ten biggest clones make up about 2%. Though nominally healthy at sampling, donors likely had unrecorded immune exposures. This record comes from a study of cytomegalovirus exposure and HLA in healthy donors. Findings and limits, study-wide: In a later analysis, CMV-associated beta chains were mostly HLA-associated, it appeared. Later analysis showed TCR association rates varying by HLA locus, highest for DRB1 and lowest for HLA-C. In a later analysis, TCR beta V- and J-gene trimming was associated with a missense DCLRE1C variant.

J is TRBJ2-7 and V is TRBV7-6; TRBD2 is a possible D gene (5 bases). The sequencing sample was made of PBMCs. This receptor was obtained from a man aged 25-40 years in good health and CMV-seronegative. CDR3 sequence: CASSLQPGEPYEQYF. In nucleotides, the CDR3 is TGTGCCAGCAGCTTACAACCCGGGGAGCCTTACGAGCAGTACTTC.